This T cell receptor beta chain was identified during a study of T cells after yellow fever vaccination. Notes on the study in general: The booster response re-showed most primary clones: approximately 95% CD4, around 85% CD8. It was a small share of clonotypes that appeared in both CD4 and CD8 compartments.

Germline-derived CDR1 and CDR2 are MNHEY and SMNVEV (reference sequence). Unmatched junction bases numbered 10, after V lost 4 bases and J lost 5 bases. CDR3 size: 16 residues. TCRdb reprocessed the 5' RACE reads with MiXCR, giving one entry per CDR3 protein. The sample lists 400,000 to 650,000 distinct CDR3 sequences; 20% to 25% were seen once. Remarks on this clonotype: Its antigen is currently unknown.

The V call is TRBV27, the J call TRBJ2-1, with 8 positions matching TRBD2. This material consisted of PBMCs, taken less than 25 days after the first yellow fever vaccination. The sequence came from a man aged 18-30 years who received the YFV17D yellow fever vaccine. The CDR3 protein is CASSYVVAGLDNEQFF. CDR3 DNA: TGTGCCAGCAGTTATGTAGTAGCGGGGCTAGACAATGAGCAGTTCTTC.